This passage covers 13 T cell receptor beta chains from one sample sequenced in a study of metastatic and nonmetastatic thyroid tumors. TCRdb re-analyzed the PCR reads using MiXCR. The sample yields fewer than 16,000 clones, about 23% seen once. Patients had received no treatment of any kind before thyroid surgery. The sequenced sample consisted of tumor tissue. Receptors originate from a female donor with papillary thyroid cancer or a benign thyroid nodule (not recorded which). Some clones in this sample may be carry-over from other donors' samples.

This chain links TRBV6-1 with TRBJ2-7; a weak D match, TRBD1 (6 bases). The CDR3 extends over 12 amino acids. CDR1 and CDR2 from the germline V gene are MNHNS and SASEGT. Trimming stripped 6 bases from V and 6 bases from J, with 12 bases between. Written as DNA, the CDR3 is TGTGCCAGCAGAAAGGACAGCTCCGAGCAGTACTTC. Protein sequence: CASRKDSSEQYF.

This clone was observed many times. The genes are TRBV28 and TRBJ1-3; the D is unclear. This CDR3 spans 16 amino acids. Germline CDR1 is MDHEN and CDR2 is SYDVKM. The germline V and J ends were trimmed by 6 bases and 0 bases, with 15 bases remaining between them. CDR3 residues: CASRERLPLSGNTIYF. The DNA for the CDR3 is TGTGCCAGCAGGGAGCGTTTGCCGCTCTCTGGAAACACCATATATTTT.

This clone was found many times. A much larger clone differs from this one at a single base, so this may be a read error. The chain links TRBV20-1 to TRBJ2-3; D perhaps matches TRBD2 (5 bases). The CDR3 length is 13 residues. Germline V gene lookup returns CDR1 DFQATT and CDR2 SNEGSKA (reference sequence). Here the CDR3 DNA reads TGCAGTGCTTTTTGGACTGTCACAGATACGCAGTGTTTT. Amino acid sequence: CSAFWTVTDTQCF.

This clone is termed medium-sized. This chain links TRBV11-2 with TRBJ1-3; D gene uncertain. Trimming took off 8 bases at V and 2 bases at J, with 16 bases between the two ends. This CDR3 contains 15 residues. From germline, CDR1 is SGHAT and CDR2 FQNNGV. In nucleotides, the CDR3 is TGTGCCAGCGGCCGCGCGACGGTTGCTGGAAACACCATATATTTT. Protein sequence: CASGRATVAGNTIYF.

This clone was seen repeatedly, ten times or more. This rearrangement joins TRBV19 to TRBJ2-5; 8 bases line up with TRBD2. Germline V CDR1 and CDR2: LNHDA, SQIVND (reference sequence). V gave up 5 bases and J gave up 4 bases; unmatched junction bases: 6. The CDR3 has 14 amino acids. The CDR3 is CASSGREGRETQYF. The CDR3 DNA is TGTGCCAGTAGTGGCCGGGAGGGCCGAGAGACCCAGTACTTC.

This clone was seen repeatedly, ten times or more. The CDR3 region is CASSHGTEAFF. In DNA form, the CDR3 reads TGTGCCAGTAGTCACGGGACAGAAGCTTTCTTT. The V gene is TRBV19, the J gene TRBJ1-1; D is perhaps TRBD1 (6 bases). In germline, CDR1 is LNHDA, CDR2 SQIVND (reference sequence). The V gene lost 5 bases and the J gene lost 8 bases, with 9 bases spanning the gap. This CDR3 contains 11 residues.

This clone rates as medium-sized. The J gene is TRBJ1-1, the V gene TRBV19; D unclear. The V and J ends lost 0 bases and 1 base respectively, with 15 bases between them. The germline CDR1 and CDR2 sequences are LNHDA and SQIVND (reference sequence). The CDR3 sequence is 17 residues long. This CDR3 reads CASSIDHTRLKNTEAFF. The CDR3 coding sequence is TGTGCCAGTAGTATAGATCACACCCGTTTAAAGAACACTGAAGCTTTCTTT. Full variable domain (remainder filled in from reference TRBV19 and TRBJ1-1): DGGITQSPKYLFRKEGQNVTLSCEQNLNHDAMYWYRQDPGQGLRLIYYSQIVNDFQKGDIAEGYSVSREKKESFPLTVTSAQKNPTAFYLCASSIDHTRLKNTEAFFGQGTRLTVV.

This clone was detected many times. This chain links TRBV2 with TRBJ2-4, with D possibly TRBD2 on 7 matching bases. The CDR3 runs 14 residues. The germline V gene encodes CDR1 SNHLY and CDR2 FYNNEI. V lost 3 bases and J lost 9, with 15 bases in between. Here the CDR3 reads CASSDGGGGGIQYF. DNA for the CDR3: TGTGCCAGCAGTGACGGCGGGGGCGGAGGCATTCAGTACTTC.

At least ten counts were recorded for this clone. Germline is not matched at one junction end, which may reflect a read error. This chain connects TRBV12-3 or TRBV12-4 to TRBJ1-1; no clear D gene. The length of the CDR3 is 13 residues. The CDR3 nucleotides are TGTGCCAGCAGCTTAGGTCCCGGTACTGAAGCTTTCTTT. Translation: CASSLGPGTEAFF.

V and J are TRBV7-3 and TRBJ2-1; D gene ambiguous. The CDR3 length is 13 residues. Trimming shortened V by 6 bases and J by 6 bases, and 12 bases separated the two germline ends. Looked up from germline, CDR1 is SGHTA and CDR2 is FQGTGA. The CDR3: CASREPPSNEQFF. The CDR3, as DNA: TGTGCCAGCAGAGAACCGCCTTCCAATGAGCAGTTCTTC.

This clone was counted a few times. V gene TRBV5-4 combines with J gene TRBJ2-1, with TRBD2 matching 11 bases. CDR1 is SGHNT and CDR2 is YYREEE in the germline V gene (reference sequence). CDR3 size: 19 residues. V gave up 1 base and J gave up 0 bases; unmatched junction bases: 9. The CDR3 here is CASSLRGTSGLSSYNEQFF. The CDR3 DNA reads TGTGCCAGCAGCTTGAGAGGGACTAGCGGTCTTAGCTCCTACAATGAGCAGTTCTTC.

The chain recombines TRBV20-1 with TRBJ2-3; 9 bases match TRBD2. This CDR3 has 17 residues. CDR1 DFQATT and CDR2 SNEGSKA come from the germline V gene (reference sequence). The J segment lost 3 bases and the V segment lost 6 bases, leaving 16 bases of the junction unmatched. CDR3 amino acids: CSALGLGGRAVTDTQYF. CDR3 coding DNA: TGCAGTGCCCTGGGGCTTGGCGGGAGGGCCGTGACAGATACGCAGTATTTT.

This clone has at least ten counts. The DNA of the CDR3 is TGTGCCAGCAGGAAAACGCGAAATAACGAAAAACTGTTTTTT. This gives the protein CASRKTRNNEKLFF. The chain has TRBV6-1 and TRBJ1-4; D ambiguous. Per the germline V gene, CDR1 is MNHNS and CDR2 is SASEGT. The CDR3 consists of 14 residues. Deletions cut 6 bases from V and 8 bases from J, with 16 bases between.